Included here is one T cell receptor (beta chain) sequence, with context. With V trimmed by 3 bases and J by 3 bases, 2 bases remained unmatched. There are 14 residues in the CDR3. Germline V gene lookup returns CDR1 SEHNR and CDR2 FQNEAQ (reference sequence). TCRdb re-called the 5' RACE reads through MiXCR, storing one row per CDR3 protein. The sample lists about 53,000 distinct CDR3 sequences, roughly an eighth occurring once. The entry originates in a study of early T cells in non-severe SARS-CoV-2 infection. The source is an adult who was a healthcare worker with PCR-confirmed SARS-CoV-2 infection or an uninfected control (not recorded which). The chain carries TRBV7-9 and TRBJ2-7; 10 nucleotides align to TRBD1. The input for sequencing was whole blood, taken at baseline. This CDR3 reads CASSFDRGHYEQYF. The CDR3 DNA sequence: TGTGCCAGCAGCTTCGACAGGGGGCACTACGAGCAGTACTTC.